This record looks at one TCR beta chain sequence and its context. Original processing notes: Estimated nucleated cell counts came from reference gene primer amplification. Sequenced by immunoSEQ multiplex PCR; TCRdb stores in-frame clones only, minus some. Clonal size and the V and J genes are those of that table, whereas D and trimming came from the DNA. Of 35,000 to 55,000 clones detected, roughly 84% appear once; the ten largest clones hold approximately 4.1%. The data derive from a study of blood T cell repertoires in COVID-19. Study overall: The United States, Italy and Spain supplied acute and convalescent COVID-19 samples. T cells, B-cell-depleted T cells, or PBMCs supplied cDNA or gDNA.

The V segment lost 7 bases and the J segment 8 bases; nucleotides outside the gene matches: 10. The CDR3 runs 14 residues. The V gene's germline CDR1 is MNHNY and CDR2 SVGAGI (reference sequence). Sequenced input: peripheral blood. This TCR came from a woman between 65 and 79 years old with acute or convalescent COVID-19. The V call is TRBV6-6, the J call TRBJ1-4; 7 bases match TRBD1. The CDR3 nucleotides read TGTGCCAGCACCCATGGAGGGGGCGGCGAAAAACTGTTTTTT. It codes for CASTHGGGGEKLFF.